This T cell receptor (beta chain) was captured by sequencing in a study of CD8 T cells in ankylosing spondylitis (dated by TCRdb to 2015 to 2018). With regard to the full study: The study profiled T cell receptor beta repertoires in healthy donors and ankylosing spondylitis patients to find disease-linked TCR variants. The whole study cohort included over 85 healthy donors and 25 ankylosing spondylitis patients. Peripheral blood samples were taken, and synovial fluid was additionally collected from ankylosing spondylitis patients.

This clonotype was seen many times. Its antigen remains unidentified. Base qualities were left out, and no much larger clone turns up one base away. The sequencer was an Illumina HiSeq 2500. Quantitative 5'-RACE with molecular barcodes was used to prepare TCR beta libraries. The original methods were these. To identify disease-linked TCR variants, a new computational method was used, one built on a probabilistic model of VDJ rearrangement. The public reads were reanalyzed by TCRdb: fastp trimming at Q25, MiXCR alignment, in-frame beta chains only. Every entry covers one CDR3 protein and lists the most common genes and DNA from its rows. The V and J calls shown here were made by TCRdb, not taken from the authors' results. The sample includes fewer than 250,000 distinct CDR3 sequences, with about 11% observed a single time. The top ten constitute less than 3% of the sample. The CDR3 numbers 16 residues from cysteine through phenylalanine. The entry retains the CDR3 DNA only, 48 bases that are in frame from base 1. The germline V gene (reference sequence) yields LGHDT for CDR1 and YNNKEL for CDR2. Trimming leaves V shorter by 4 bases and J shorter by 0 bases, with the junction holding 5 bases beyond the gene matches.

The research as a whole found: Some of the motif variants had been reported before in the synovial fluid and blood of reactive arthritis patients, a finding that suggests common disease-initiation mechanisms. In peripheral blood, the disease-linked clones were found at relatively low frequencies and had a CD8+ phenotype. The disease-linked clones were reported as significantly enriched in matched synovial fluid samples from ankylosing spondylitis patients. A TCR beta motif of fewer than 10 highly homologous amino acid variants appeared characteristic of blood from ankylosing spondylitis patients.

This clonotype was obtained from a male donor with ankylosing spondylitis or in good health (not recorded which). This receptor chain uses TRBV3-1 and TRBJ2-3; TRBD2 agrees with 9 junctional bases. Sequencing used blood, either unsorted or a sorted T cell fraction (not recorded which). For the CDR3, the sequence is CASSRDSGGSTDTQYF. The DNA reads TGTGCCAGCAGCCGAGATAGCGGGGGAAGCACAGATACGCAGTATTTT.